Here is one TCR beta chain with its context. The entry originates in a study of T cell responses to AZD1222 COVID-19 vaccine. Profiled with immunoSEQ multiplex PCR; TCRdb holds only in-frame clones, not every one. Counted here are roughly 200,000 clones, around 90% occurring once; the ten biggest clones make up 7.5% to 9.5%. V lost 5 bases to trimming and J lost 3 bases; unmatched junction nucleotides: 3. In germline, CDR1 is LNHNV, CDR2 YYDKDF (reference sequence). There are 13 residues in the CDR3. The gene calls are TRBV15 and TRBJ1-2; TRBD1 agrees at 7 bases. This sequence originates from an adult in good health. The sequencing here drew on peripheral blood, taken on day 0 of AZD1222 vaccination. CDR3: CATSGQEYYGYTF. CDR3 bases: TGTGCCACCAGCGGACAGGAGTACTATGGCTACACCTTC.